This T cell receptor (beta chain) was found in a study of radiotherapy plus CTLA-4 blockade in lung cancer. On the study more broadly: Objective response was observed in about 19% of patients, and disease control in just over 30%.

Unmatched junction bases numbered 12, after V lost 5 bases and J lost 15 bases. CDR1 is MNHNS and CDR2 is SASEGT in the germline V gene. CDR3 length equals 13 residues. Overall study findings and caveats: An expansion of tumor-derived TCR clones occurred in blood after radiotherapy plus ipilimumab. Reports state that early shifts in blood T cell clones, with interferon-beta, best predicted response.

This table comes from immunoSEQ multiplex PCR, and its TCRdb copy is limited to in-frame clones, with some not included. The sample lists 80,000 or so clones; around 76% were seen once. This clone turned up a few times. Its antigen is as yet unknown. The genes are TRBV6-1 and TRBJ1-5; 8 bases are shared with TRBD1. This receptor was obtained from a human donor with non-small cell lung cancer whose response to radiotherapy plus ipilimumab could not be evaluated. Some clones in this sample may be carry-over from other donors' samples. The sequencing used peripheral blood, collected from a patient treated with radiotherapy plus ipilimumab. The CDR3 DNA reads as TGTGCCAGCAGTACAGGGGGATCAAGAGATTGGCATTTT. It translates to CASSTGGSRDWHF.